These 18 T cell receptor beta chains originate from one sample sequenced in a study of cytomegalovirus exposure and HLA in healthy donors. The PCR ran on 60 Vbeta and 13 Jbeta primers. TCRdb's copy holds only in-frame clones and misses some; the assay was immunoSEQ multiplex PCR. The record lists approximately 61,000 clones, of which the ten most abundant hold less than 2.5%. Sequenced material: PBMCs. The receptors were gathered from a woman aged 18-30 years in good health and CMV-seronegative.

CDR3 residues: CASSIGEKLFF. The DNA for the CDR3 is TGTGCCAGCTCAATCGGGGAAAAACTGTTTTTT. The V gene is TRBV18, the J gene TRBJ1-4; D gene unclear. The CDR3 contains 11 residues. In germline, CDR1 is KGHSH, CDR2 LQKENI. V lost 5 bases and J lost 8, with 6 bases in between.

The chain employs TRBV5-4 and TRBJ1-1, with 11 nucleotides matching TRBD1. The ends lost 4 bases at V and 5 bases at J; junction bases unmatched: 10. CDR1 SGHNT and CDR2 YYREEE come from the germline V gene (reference sequence). The CDR3 is 16 residues long. For the CDR3, the DNA is TGTGCCAGCAGCCCCGGGACAGGGGGGAGGGGGACTGAAGCTTTCTTT. This encodes CASSPGTGGRGTEAFF. Full variable domain (rest looked up from reference TRBV5-4 and TRBJ1-1): ETGVTQSPTHLIKTRGQQVTLRCSSQSGHNTVSWYQQALGQGPQFIFQYYREEENGRGNFPPRFSGLQFPNYSSELNVNALELDDSALYLCASSPGTGGRGTEAFFGQGTRLTVV.

V usage is TRBV19 and J usage is TRBJ2-7, with 9 bases that match TRBD1. This CDR3 is built from 13 residues. Germline V gene sequence: CDR1 LNHDA, CDR2 SQIVND (reference sequence). V was pared by 7 bases and J by 3 bases, with 4 bases of the junction left unmatched. The CDR3 loop is CASKGQGLYEQYF. DNA for the CDR3: TGTGCCAGTAAGGGACAGGGACTCTACGAGCAGTACTTC.

This CDR3 is CASSEGGEVSPLHF. Written as DNA, the CDR3 is TGTGCCAGCAGTGAAGGAGGGGAGGTATCACCCCTCCACTTT. The chain carries TRBV2 and TRBJ1-6, with D possibly matching TRBD1 (5 bases). CDR1 and CDR2 from the germline V gene are SNHLY and FYNNEI. The CDR3 has 14 residues. Between the trimmed V and J ends, which lost 1 base and 10 bases, there was a span of 11 bases.

The chain links TRBV19 to TRBJ2-5, with a weak D call TRBD2 (5 bases). Germline CDR1 reads LNHDA; CDR2 reads SQIVND (reference sequence). This CDR3 spans 11 amino acids. V was shortened by 6 bases and J by 5 bases, with 7 bases between the two germline ends. Written as DNA, the CDR3 is TGTGCCAGTAGCCGAGGGGAGACCCAGTACTTC. The encoded protein is CASSRGETQYF. The variable domain in full, with the rest retrieved from reference TRBV19 and TRBJ2-5, is DGGITQSPKYLFRKEGQNVTLSCEQNLNHDAMYWYRQDPGQGLRLIYYSQIVNDFQKGDIAEGYSVSREKKESFPLTVTSAQKNPTAFYLCASSRGETQYFGPGTRLLVL.

Of note for this clone: The same CDR3 is also encoded by other DNA sequences in this sample. This chain uses TRBV18 with TRBJ2-3, with D unresolved. CDR1 and CDR2 from the germline V gene are KGHSH and LQKENI. V lost 0 bases to trimming and J lost 3 bases, with 4 bases between them. The CDR3 consists of 13 residues. CDR3 region: CASSPPSTDTQYF. DNA of the CDR3: TGTGCCAGCTCACCACCCTCTACAGATACGCAGTATTTT.

The chain couples TRBV27 to TRBJ1-1; D is ambiguous. There are 16 residues in the CDR3. The germline V gene has CDR1 MNHEY and CDR2 SMNVEV (reference sequence). V was trimmed by 2 bases and J by 2 bases, leaving 15 bases between them. The CDR3 spells CASSLIQAGPNTEAFF. The CDR3 DNA follows: TGTGCCAGCAGTTTAATCCAGGCCGGCCCCAACACTGAAGCTTTCTTT.

The gene calls are TRBV27 and TRBJ1-4; D not resolved. The CDR3 runs to 14 residues. The V gene lost 6 bases and the J gene lost 6 bases, with 14 bases spanning the gap. CDR1 is MNHEY, CDR2 SMNVEV, per germline (reference sequence). The CDR3 nucleotides read TGTGCCAGCAGGTCGGAGGTGGGTGATGAAAAACTGTTTTTT. Translation: CASRSEVGDEKLFF.

This chain uses TRBV5-6 with TRBJ1-1, with D perhaps TRBD1 (5 bases). CDR1 is SGHDT, CDR2 YYEEEE, per germline. V dropped 1 base and J dropped 8 bases, with 12 bases sitting between them. The CDR3 extends over 13 amino acids. CDR3 loop: CASSLFRQGEAFF. The CDR3 nucleotides read TGTGCCAGCAGCTTGTTTCGGCAGGGAGAAGCTTTCTTT.

To note about this clone: A junction boundary mismatches the germline segment, possibly from a read error. The genes are TRBV28 and TRBJ2-4; D remains ambiguous. The germline V gene has CDR1 MDHEN and CDR2 SYDVKM. The CDR3 runs to 11 residues. Here the CDR3 DNA reads TGTGCCAGCAGTTTCCAGAGGTCGGTTCAGTTC. Its protein is CASSFQRSVQF.

The chain is built from TRBV25-1 and TRBJ1-1; perhaps TRBD1 as D (6 bases). Between the trimmed V and J ends, which lost 2 bases and 0 bases, there was a span of 19 bases. Germline loops: CDR1 MGHDK, CDR2 SYGVNS. The CDR3 loop spans 18 amino acids. The CDR3 coding sequence is TGTGCCAGCAGTGAAGTGGCAGGGGCCGAGGGGATGAACACTGAAGCTTTCTTT. The encoded protein is CASSEVAGAEGMNTEAFF.

CDR3 nucleotides: TGTGCCAGTAGTATCCCCCCTGGTCGGGAGCAGTACTTC. Translated, it gives CASSIPPGREQYF. V usage is TRBV19 and J usage is TRBJ2-7; D is undetermined. V was pared by 3 bases and J by 7 bases, with 13 bases between. CDR3 length equals 13 residues. Germline V lookup: CDR1 LNHDA, CDR2 SQIVND (reference sequence).

CDR3: CASSLNAGSGELFF. CDR3 nucleotides: TGCGCCAGCAGCTTGAATGCGGGATCCGGGGAGCTGTTTTTT. This rearrangement joins TRBV5-1 to TRBJ2-2; D may be TRBD2 (6 bases). The V and J ends lost 1 base and 6 bases respectively, with 10 bases between them. CDR1 and CDR2 (germline): SGHRS, YFSETQ. This CDR3 comprises 14 residues.

The chain combines TRBV6-1 with TRBJ2-7, with 8 nucleotides matching TRBD2. Germline assignment: CDR1 MNHNS and CDR2 SASEGT. The CDR3 contains 16 residues. V trimming: 3 bases; J trimming: 3 bases; junction bases outside the gene matches: 10. The CDR3 loop reads CASSDPPGLGGYEQYF. As DNA, the CDR3 is TGTGCCAGCAGTGACCCGCCGGGACTAGGTGGCTACGAGCAGTACTTC.

This chain joins TRBV28 and TRBJ2-7; no clear D gene. Trimming took off 2 bases at V and 2 bases at J, with 10 bases between the two ends. CDR3 length: 14 residues. Germline CDR1 is MDHEN and CDR2 is SYDVKM. CDR3 in DNA: TGTGCCAGCAGTTTAGGCTCGAGGACCTACGAGCAGTACTTC. This gives the protein CASSLGSRTYEQYF. The full variable domain, in which reference TRBV28 and TRBJ2-7 provide the parts outside the CDR3, is DVKVTQSSRYLVKRTGEKVFLECVQDMDHENMFWYRQDPGLGLRLIYFSYDVKMKEKGDIPEGYSVSREKKERFSLILESASTNQTSMYLCASSLGSRTYEQYFGPGTRLTVT.

The chain uses TRBV18 and TRBJ2-5; possible D gene TRBD2, 5 bases. Deletions cut 2 bases from V and 2 bases from J, with 12 bases between. The CDR3 runs 15 residues. CDR1 and CDR2 (germline): KGHSH, LQKENI. CDR3 protein: CASSPVGVPQETQYF. CDR3 DNA: TGTGCCAGCTCACCAGTGGGAGTCCCACAAGAGACCCAGTACTTC.

The chain combines TRBV18 with TRBJ1-4; 7 nucleotides line up with TRBD1. Trimming took 5 bases from V and 6 from J; bases not matched to a gene: 6. CDR3 length: 14 residues. The V gene's germline CDR1 is KGHSH and CDR2 LQKENI. The CDR3 DNA sequence: TGTGCCAGCTCAACCCGACAGGGAGATGAAAAACTGTTTTTT. Protein sequence: CASSTRQGDEKLFF.

The gene calls are TRBV6-6 and TRBJ1-5; no definite D call. Per germline, CDR1 MNHNY and CDR2 SVGAGI (reference sequence). Trimming shortened V by 11 bases and J by 1 base, and 12 bases separated the two germline ends. This CDR3 region has 13 residues. CDR3 in DNA: TGTGCCGTCAAAGGGAGGAGCAATCAGCCCCAGCATTTT. Its translation is CAVKGRSNQPQHF.